The 14 T cell receptor beta chains listed next were all sequenced from one sample in a study of post-analysis software for immune sequencing data. Study-wide points: Controls had lower frequencies than patients of roughly five TRBV segments, which included TRBV5-6, TRBV5-1 and TRBV20-1.

Researchers reported that TCR beta cDNA libraries carried unique molecular identifiers. TCRdb processed the PCR reads anew with MiXCR; each CDR3 protein has one entry. The table includes just over 250,000 distinct CDR3 sequences, 35% to 45% detected once. What these receptors recognize is not known. Sequenced: blood. The receptors stem from a girl aged 10 to 17 with multiple sclerosis.

This clonotype occurred many times. This chain connects TRBV5-1 to TRBJ1-2; tentatively, D is TRBD1 (5 bases). Germline V gene data show CDR1 as SGHRS and CDR2 as YFSETQ. The CDR3 totals 13 residues. Trimming pared 4 bases from V and 3 bases from J, leaving 10 bases between. CDR3 in DNA: TGCGCCAGCAGCCTGGGGCAGGACTATGGCTACACCTTC. Protein sequence: CASSLGQDYGYTF.

Concerning this clonotype: A much larger clone sits a single nucleotide away, making a read error possible. This rearrangement joins TRBV7-2 to TRBJ2-1, with TRBD2 identical over 9 bases. The last part of the DNA fits TRBJ2-7 better; the J call may be wrong. Germline V CDR1 and CDR2: SGHTA, FQGNSA. This CDR3 is built from 15 residues. The CDR3 DNA reads TGTGCCAGCAGCACAGGACTAGCGCCTTACAATGAGCAGTACTTC. Protein product: CASSTGLAPYNEQYF.

This clonotype was seen repeatedly, ten times or more. The chain employs TRBV24-1 and TRBJ2-3; D remains ambiguous. The CDR3 is 16 amino acids. V gave up 0 bases and J gave up 1 base, with 10 bases separating them. CDR1 is KGHDR and CDR2 is SFDVKD in the germline V gene. The CDR3, as DNA: TGTGCCACCAGTGATTTGGGATCAGGCGGCACAGATACGCAGTATTTT. Translating it yields CATSDLGSGGTDTQYF.

This clonotype was detected ten times or more. The chain is built from TRBV20-1 and TRBJ1-2; D is unresolved. The length of the CDR3 is 12 residues. Trimming took 1 base from V and 7 from J, leaving 10 bases between them. Germline CDR1 is DFQATT and CDR2 is SNEGSKA (reference sequence). The CDR3 reads CSARGREPGYTF. The CDR3 DNA reads as TGCAGTGCTAGAGGGAGGGAACCTGGCTACACCTTC.

This clonotype showed up just once. It may be a read error: a sequence one base away is much more abundant. DNA of the CDR3: TGTGCCACCAGCAGATTCAGGCGGAGCTCCTACAATGAGCAGTACTTC. It yields the protein CATSRFRRSSYNEQYF. The chain carries TRBV15 and TRBJ2-1; D unresolved. Gene TRBJ2-7 matches the end of the DNA better, so the J call may be wrong. Germline V lookup: CDR1 LNHNV, CDR2 YYDKDF (reference sequence). The CDR3 runs to 16 residues.

This clonotype occurred many times. The V and J genes are TRBV4-1 and TRBJ2-5; no firm D call. The germline V gene has CDR1 MGHRA and CDR2 YSYEKL. Trimming pared 0 bases from V and 2 bases from J, leaving 10 bases between. CDR3 length equals 15 residues. The CDR3 bases are TGCGCCAGCAGCCAAGATCCCCCGAGTCAAGAGACCCAGTACTTC. Amino acids: CASSQDPPSQETQYF.

The rearrangement joins TRBV9 to TRBJ2-2; 8 nucleotides agree with TRBD1. The CDR3 covers 16 residues. Germline V gene sequence: CDR1 SGDLS, CDR2 YYNGEE. With V trimmed by 4 bases and J by 2 bases, 7 bases remained unmatched. In DNA form, the CDR3 reads TGTGCCAGCAGCCCGATCGGACAGGGCAACACCGGGGAGCTGTTTTTT. It is translated as CASSPIGQGNTGELFF.

This clonotype was detected only a few times. The rearrangement links TRBV11-3 to TRBJ2-2; TRBD2 aligns across 9 bases. The germline CDR1 and CDR2 sequences are SGHNT and YENEEA. V shed 5 bases and J 4 bases; nucleotides not matched to a gene: 5. The CDR3 spans 15 residues. The CDR3 here is CASSPAGGGTGELFF. For the CDR3, the DNA is TGTGCCAGCAGCCCCGCGGGAGGGGGCACCGGGGAGCTGTTTTTT.

This clonotype turned up a few times. The rearrangement uses TRBV30 and TRBJ2-7, with D perhaps matching TRBD1 (5 bases). The assigned J gene may be wrong: the sequence end matches TRBJ2-5 better. The CDR3 sequence is 13 residues long. Germline CDR1 is GTSNPN and CDR2 is SVGIG (reference sequence). The chain's CDR3 is CAWRVGAAKTQYF. For the CDR3, the DNA is TGTGCCTGGAGGGTAGGGGCCGCAAAGACCCAGTACTTC.

J is TRBJ2-1 and V is TRBV20-1; 8 bases agree with TRBD2. The CDR3 contains 14 residues. V trimming: 5 bases; J trimming: 4 bases; junction bases outside the gene matches: 7. Germline CDR1 reads DFQATT; CDR2 reads SNEGSKA (reference sequence). The CDR3 reads CSAWESGGYNEQFF. DNA of the CDR3: TGCAGTGCTTGGGAATCGGGGGGGTACAATGAGCAGTTCTTC.

This clonotype was observed at least ten times. The chain is built from TRBV5-1 and TRBJ2-7; no clear D. CDR3 length: 10 amino acids. The V gene's germline CDR1 is SGHRS and CDR2 YFSETQ. The V gene lost 4 bases and the J gene lost 4 bases, with 3 bases spanning the gap. The CDR3 sequence: CASSGYEQYF. In DNA form, the CDR3 reads TGCGCCAGCAGCGGTTACGAGCAGTACTTC. Variable domain in full (rest from reference TRBV5-1 and TRBJ2-7): KAGVTQTPRYLIKTRGQQVTLSCSPISGHRSVSWYQQTPGQGLQFLFEYFSETQRNKGNFPGRFSGRQFSNSRSEMNVSTLELGDSALYLCASSGYEQYFGPGTRLTVT.

This clonotype came up many times. V is TRBV15 and J is TRBJ1-2; D uncertain. Germline CDR1 LNHNV, CDR2 YYDKDF (reference sequence). This CDR3 region has 17 residues. V shed 5 bases and J shed 8 bases, with 27 bases lying between them. The CDR3, as DNA: TGTGCCACCAGCCCCCGGTTTAGGCAGGCTAACCTCGGGGGCTACACCTTC. Translation gives CATSPRFRQANLGGYTF.

J is TRBJ2-1 and V is TRBV5-1; a weak D match, TRBD2 (5 bases). The V end was cut by 0 bases, the J end by 5 bases, with 12 bases between. CDR1 and CDR2 from the germline V gene are SGHRS and YFSETQ. The CDR3 totals 15 residues. CDR3 in amino acids: CASSLGVGVDNEQFF. In DNA, the CDR3 is TGCGCCAGCAGCTTGGGGGTGGGAGTGGACAATGAGCAGTTCTTC.

In this sample, this clonotype turned up once. Being one base from a much bigger clone, this may be a read error. The V gene is TRBV25-1, the J gene TRBJ1-6; D unclear. Trimming pared 3 bases from V and 5 bases from J, leaving 11 bases between. Per germline, CDR1 MGHDK and CDR2 SYGVNS. This CDR3 region has 15 residues. CDR3 DNA sequence: TGTGCCAGCAGTGACGTCCATGCAAATAATTCACCCCTCCACTTT. It encodes CASSDVHANNSPLHF.